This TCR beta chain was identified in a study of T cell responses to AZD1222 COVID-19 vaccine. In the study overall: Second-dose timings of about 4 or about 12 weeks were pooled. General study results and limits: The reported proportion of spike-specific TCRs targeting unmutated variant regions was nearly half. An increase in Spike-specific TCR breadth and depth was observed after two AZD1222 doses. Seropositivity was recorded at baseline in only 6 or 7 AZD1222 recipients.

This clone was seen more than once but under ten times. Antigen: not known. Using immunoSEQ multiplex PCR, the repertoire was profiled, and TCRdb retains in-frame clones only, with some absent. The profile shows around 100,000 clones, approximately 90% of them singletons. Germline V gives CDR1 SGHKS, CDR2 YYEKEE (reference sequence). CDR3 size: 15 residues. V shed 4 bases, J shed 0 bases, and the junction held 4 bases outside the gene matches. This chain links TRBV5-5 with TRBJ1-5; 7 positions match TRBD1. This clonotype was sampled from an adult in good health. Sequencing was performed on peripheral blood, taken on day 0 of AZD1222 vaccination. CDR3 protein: CASSRTGDSNQPQHF. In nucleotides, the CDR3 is TGTGCCAGCAGCAGGACAGGCGATAGCAATCAGCCCCAGCATTTT.